The clone carrying this TCR beta chain was found once. Antigen specificity is unknown. Method: immunoSEQ multiplex PCR; TCRdb's copy keeps in-frame clones and lacks some. The table includes around 140,000 clones, about 92% detected once. This specimen belongs to a study of T cell responses to AZD1222 COVID-19 vaccine. General study points: The number of AZD1222 recipients seropositive at baseline was only 5 to 7. Compared with day 0, the breadth and depth of the Spike-specific TCR repertoire rose significantly after two doses of AZD1222.

The CDR3 contains 12 residues. Sequenced here: peripheral blood, sampled 28 days after the second AZD1222 dose. The V and J genes are TRBV21-1 and TRBJ1-5; the table calls TRBD1, which could not be checked here. TRBV21-1 represents a pseudogene. The receptor's source is an adult who received the AZD1222 COVID-19 vaccine. The CDR3: CATQCSNQPQHF. DNA of the CDR3: TGTGCCACTCAGTGTAGCAATCAGCCCCAGCATTTT.